A single T cell receptor (beta chain) is shown here with its context. What it binds is not known. The CDR3 spans 15 residues. With 8 bases clipped from V and 1 base from J, the junction kept 7 bases outside the gene matches. Germline-derived CDR1 and CDR2 are MNHNS and SASEGT. This entry comes from a study of cytomegalovirus exposure and HLA in healthy donors. With 60 Vbeta and 13 Jbeta primers, the PCR was carried out. Assay: immunoSEQ multiplex PCR; the TCRdb copy retains only in-frame clones and omits some. The sample has more than 95,000 clones; around 64% are singletons. General study points: Highly shared sequence variants in one cluster were likely a sequencing artifact. The availability of immune exposure information extended only to CMV serostatus. According to a later analysis, donors in an Asian-associated ancestry cluster reportedly had fewer N-insertions than the approximately 670-donor mean. HLA-A and HLA-B allele assignments for most subjects were reportedly predicted accurately using TCR beta sequences.

Source material: PBMCs. The receptor comes from a man aged 60 to 69 in good health and CMV-seronegative. This chain links TRBV6-1 with TRBJ2-2; 7 nucleotides align to TRBD2. Here the CDR3 reads CASVSAGVNTGELFF. The CDR3 DNA reads as TGTGCCAGCGTATCCGCGGGAGTGAACACCGGGGAGCTGTTTTTT.